A selection of T cell receptor beta chains follows, all from one sample in a study of PD-L1 blockade in urothelial cancer. Sequencing was performed with immunoSEQ multiplex PCR; in TCRdb, only in-frame clones are kept and a portion is missing. The sample includes fewer than 60,000 clones, 85% of them seen just once. The sample in question was PBMCs, obtained around atezolizumab (anti-PD-L1) treatment. These receptors all come from a man in his 70s with urothelial cancer. Both conserved end residues are part of each CDR3. Each record gives: V gene, clone size, J gene, D gene, CDR3 DNA, CDR3 protein. A D gene is named only where the DNA matches it firmly. Clone size, where shown, is once, few, many, or a class for clones that have expanded.

v_call: TRBV11-2; clone_size: .; j_call: TRBJ2-1; d_call: .; cdr3_nt: TGTGCCAGCAGCCCCGACAGTTACAATGAGCAGTTCTTC; cdr3_aa: CASSPDSYNEQFF
v_call: TRBV18; clone_size: .; j_call: TRBJ2-5; d_call: .; cdr3_nt: TGTGCCAGCCTCAGGTCGTACCAAGAGACCCAGTACTTC; cdr3_aa: CASLRSYQETQYF
v_call: TRBV2; clone_size: .; j_call: TRBJ2-7; d_call: .; cdr3_nt: TGTGCCAGCAGTGTAAGCCCCCCCTACGAGCAGTACTTC; cdr3_aa: CASSVSPPYEQYF
v_call: TRBV6-5; clone_size: .; j_call: TRBJ2-7; d_call: TRBD2; cdr3_nt: TGTGCCAGCAGGCGCGGGACTAGCGGGGACTACGAGCAGTACTTC; cdr3_aa: CASRRGTSGDYEQYF
v_call: TRBV5-1; clone_size: .; j_call: TRBJ1-3; d_call: .; cdr3_nt: TGCGCCAGCAGCTTGGCCGGGGGTAGCACCATATATTTT; cdr3_aa: CASSLAGGSTIYF
v_call: TRBV7-9; clone_size: .; j_call: TRBJ1-2; d_call: TRBD1; cdr3_nt: TGTGCCAGCAGCTTAGGACAGGGTAGCGGCTACACCTTC; cdr3_aa: CASSLGQGSGYTF
v_call: TRBV19; clone_size: .; j_call: TRBJ1-1; d_call: .; cdr3_nt: TGTGCCAGTAGTATAGATCTCGGCAGGGTGGGCAACACTGAAGCTTTCTTT; cdr3_aa: CASSIDLGRVGNTEAFF
v_call: TRBV6-1; clone_size: .; j_call: TRBJ2-7; d_call: TRBD2; cdr3_nt: TGTGCCAGCAGTGAGGTAGCGGGAGTTGCCTACGAGCAGTACTTC; cdr3_aa: CASSEVAGVAYEQYF
v_call: TRBV6-5; clone_size: .; j_call: TRBJ2-7; d_call: TRBD2; cdr3_nt: TGTGCCAGCAGGACTAGCGGGGTTTACGAGCAGTACTTC; cdr3_aa: CASRTSGVYEQYF
v_call: TRBV5-1; clone_size: .; j_call: TRBJ2-2; d_call: .; cdr3_nt: TGCGCCAGCAGCTTACAGGGCACCGGGGAGCTGTTTTTT; cdr3_aa: CASSLQGTGELFF
v_call: TRBV19; clone_size: .; j_call: TRBJ2-7; d_call: TRBD2; cdr3_nt: TGTGCCAGTAGTATCGCGATAGCGGGAGGCTCCTACGAGCAGTACTTC; cdr3_aa: CASSIAIAGGSYEQYF
v_call: TRBV5-6; clone_size: once; j_call: TRBJ1-2; d_call: .; cdr3_nt: TGTGCCAGCAGCTTGGAAGCCAGGAACTATGGCTACACCTTC; cdr3_aa: CASSLEARNYGYTF
v_call: TRBV2; clone_size: few; j_call: TRBJ2-7; d_call: .; cdr3_nt: TGTGCCAGCAGTTACAGCGGCTTATACGAGCAGTACTTC; cdr3_aa: CASSYSGLYEQYF
v_call: TRBV6-6; clone_size: .; j_call: TRBJ1-1; d_call: TRBD1; cdr3_nt: TGTGCCAGCAGGAACGCAGGGGGCGGGGGCACTGAAGCTTTCTTT; cdr3_aa: CASRNAGGGGTEAFF
v_call: TRBV5-1; clone_size: .; j_call: TRBJ2-2; d_call: TRBD1; cdr3_nt: TGCGCCAGCAGTCCCCGGACAGGGGACACCGGGGAGCTGTTTTTT; cdr3_aa: CASSPRTGDTGELFF
v_call: TRBV28; clone_size: few; j_call: TRBJ2-1; d_call: .; cdr3_nt: TGTGCCAGCGGGAGAGACAATGAGCAGTTCTTC; cdr3_aa: CASGRDNEQFF
v_call: TRBV7-9; clone_size: .; j_call: TRBJ2-1; d_call: .; cdr3_nt: TGTGCCAGCAGCTTGACTCTGGCGGAAGAGCAGTTCTTC; cdr3_aa: CASSLTLAEEQFF
v_call: TRBV25-1; clone_size: .; j_call: TRBJ1-2; d_call: .; cdr3_nt: TGTGCCAGCCGGGACAACAACTATGGCTACACCTTC; cdr3_aa: CASRDNNYGYTF
v_call: TRBV28; clone_size: .; j_call: TRBJ1-1; d_call: .; cdr3_nt: TGTGCCAGCAGGTCGAATCTCTACGGAGCTTTCTTT; cdr3_aa: CASRSNLYGAFF
v_call: TRBV6-5; clone_size: .; j_call: TRBJ2-7; d_call: .; cdr3_nt: TGTGCCAGCAGTGCCCGGGTTTCCTACGAGCAGTACTTC; cdr3_aa: CASSARVSYEQYF
v_call: TRBV27; clone_size: .; j_call: TRBJ2-5; d_call: TRBD2; cdr3_nt: TGTGCCAGCAGTCCCGGGACTAGCGGGAGTCAAGAGACCCAGTACTTC; cdr3_aa: CASSPGTSGSQETQYF
v_call: TRBV9; clone_size: .; j_call: TRBJ2-1; d_call: TRBD2; cdr3_nt: TGTGCCAGCAGTTCGACTAGCGGGACATACAATGAGCAGTTCTTC; cdr3_aa: CASSSTSGTYNEQFF
v_call: TRBV27; clone_size: .; j_call: TRBJ1-5; d_call: .; cdr3_nt: TGTGCCAGCAGTTTTTCCCCGACGGGGGATCAGCCCCAGCATTTT; cdr3_aa: CASSFSPTGDQPQHF
v_call: TRBV5-1; clone_size: .; j_call: TRBJ2-7; d_call: TRBD2; cdr3_nt: TGCGCCAGCAGCCCACTCACTAGCGGGAGCTCCTACGAGCAGTACTTC; cdr3_aa: CASSPLTSGSSYEQYF
v_call: TRBV5-6; clone_size: .; j_call: TRBJ2-3; d_call: TRBD2; cdr3_nt: TGTGCCAGCAGCTACCGGAACGGAGCGGGAGTCACAGATACGCAGTATTTT; cdr3_aa: CASSYRNGAGVTDTQYF
v_call: TRBV11-2; clone_size: .; j_call: TRBJ1-4; d_call: .; cdr3_nt: TGTGCCAGCAGCTTAGACGCAGGGGCCGCCGCCCTTGAAAAACTGTTTTTT; cdr3_aa: CASSLDAGAAALEKLFF
v_call: TRBV10-1; clone_size: .; j_call: TRBJ2-5; d_call: TRBD2; cdr3_nt: TGCGCCAGCAGTGCGGGACTAGCGGGCCAAGAGACCCAGTACTTC; cdr3_aa: CASSAGLAGQETQYF
v_call: TRBV4-1; clone_size: .; j_call: TRBJ1-3; d_call: TRBD1; cdr3_nt: TGCGCCAGCAGCCAAGAAGGGTATGGACAGGCCTCTGGAAACACCATATATTTT; cdr3_aa: CASSQEGYGQASGNTIYF
v_call: TRBV5-1; clone_size: .; j_call: TRBJ2-1; d_call: TRBD2; cdr3_nt: TGCGCCAGCAGCAGTACTAGCGTTAACTCCTACAATGAGCAGTTCTTC; cdr3_aa: CASSSTSVNSYNEQFF
v_call: TRBV5-6; clone_size: .; j_call: TRBJ1-1; d_call: .; cdr3_nt: TGTGCCAGCAGCGTGGGCCCTGGCGCTTTCTTT; cdr3_aa: CASSVGPGAFF
v_call: TRBV29-1; clone_size: .; j_call: TRBJ1-2; d_call: TRBD1; cdr3_nt: TGCAGCGTTGAAATATGGGGACAGGGCGATGGCTACACCTTC; cdr3_aa: CSVEIWGQGDGYTF
v_call: TRBV2; clone_size: .; j_call: TRBJ2-1; d_call: .; cdr3_nt: TGTGCCAGCAGTGCCACTTACAATGAGCAGTTCTTC; cdr3_aa: CASSATYNEQFF
v_call: TRBV12-2; clone_size: .; j_call: TRBJ1-3; d_call: .; cdr3_nt: TGTGCAAGTCGCTTAGAGCCAGGCTTCTCTGGAAACACCATATATTTT; cdr3_aa: CASRLEPGFSGNTIYF
v_call: TRBV7-7; clone_size: .; j_call: TRBJ2-1; d_call: TRBD2; cdr3_nt: TGTGCTAGCAGCTTTGGGACTAGCGGGAGCGGGAATGAGCAGTTCTTC; cdr3_aa: CASSFGTSGSGNEQFF
v_call: TRBV5-1; clone_size: .; j_call: TRBJ2-3; d_call: TRBD2; cdr3_nt: TGCGCCAGCAGCTTGGAAAGGGGGACTAGCCGGTTGCGGGCAGATACGCAGTATTTT; cdr3_aa: CASSLERGTSRLRADTQYF
v_call: TRBV6-1; clone_size: .; j_call: TRBJ1-5; d_call: .; cdr3_nt: TGTGCCAGCAGTGACCGGGGAGGGAGCAATCAGCCCCAGCATTTT; cdr3_aa: CASSDRGGSNQPQHF
v_call: TRBV25-1; clone_size: .; j_call: TRBJ2-3; d_call: .; cdr3_nt: TGTGCCAGCAGTGCCTCAGGGTGGCGGCACAGATACGCGTATTTT; cdr3_aa: CASSASGWRHRYAYF
v_call: TRBV28; clone_size: .; j_call: TRBJ2-2; d_call: TRBD1; cdr3_nt: TGTGCCAGCAGTTTGGGGGACAGGGACACCGGGGAGCTGTTTTTT; cdr3_aa: CASSLGDRDTGELFF
v_call: TRBV7-3; clone_size: .; j_call: TRBJ1-1; d_call: TRBD1; cdr3_nt: TGTGCCAGCAGCTTAAGGGGCGGGCAGGGGGCTTATACTGAAGCTTTCTTT; cdr3_aa: CASSLRGGQGAYTEAFF
v_call: TRBV15; clone_size: .; j_call: TRBJ1-4; d_call: .; cdr3_nt: TGTGCCACCAGCGAGAGCCGACAGCTACTGAATGAAAAACTGTTTTTT; cdr3_aa: CATSESRQLLNEKLFF
v_call: TRBV27; clone_size: .; j_call: TRBJ2-3; d_call: TRBD2; cdr3_nt: TGTGCCAGCAGGGCCGGGACTAGCGGCACAGATACGCAGTATTTT; cdr3_aa: CASRAGTSGTDTQYF
v_call: TRBV10-3; clone_size: .; j_call: TRBJ2-3; d_call: TRBD2; cdr3_nt: TGTGCCATCAGTGGCGGACTAGCGGGAGGAGACACAGATACGCAGTATTTT; cdr3_aa: CAISGGLAGGDTDTQYF
v_call: TRBV5-5; clone_size: .; j_call: TRBJ1-5; d_call: TRBD1; cdr3_nt: TGTGCCAGCAGCCCCGGGACAGGGGTAATTAGCAATCAGCCCCAGCATTTT; cdr3_aa: CASSPGTGVISNQPQHF
v_call: TRBV7-3; clone_size: .; j_call: TRBJ2-1; d_call: .; cdr3_nt: TGTGCCAGCAGCCAAACAAACTCGGGGGATGAGCAGTTCTTC; cdr3_aa: CASSQTNSGDEQFF
v_call: TRBV7-3; clone_size: .; j_call: TRBJ1-1; d_call: .; cdr3_nt: TGTGCCAGCAGTTATCAGGGTCTCGGTGAAGCTTTCTTT; cdr3_aa: CASSYQGLGEAFF
v_call: TRBV6-5; clone_size: once; j_call: TRBJ2-7; d_call: TRBD1; cdr3_nt: TGTGCCAGCAGTTACGGAGGGACAGGGTCGGACGAGCAGTACTTC; cdr3_aa: CASSYGGTGSDEQYF
v_call: TRBV27; clone_size: once; j_call: TRBJ2-3; d_call: TRBD2; cdr3_nt: TGTGCCAGCAGTTCCCTAGGACTAGCGGGGGATACGCAGTATTTT; cdr3_aa: CASSSLGLAGDTQYF
v_call: TRBV28; clone_size: .; j_call: TRBJ2-3; d_call: TRBD2; cdr3_nt: TGTGCCAGCAGTTTAGGACTAGCGGCTAGCACAGATACGCAGTATTTT; cdr3_aa: CASSLGLAASTDTQYF
v_call: TRBV19; clone_size: .; j_call: TRBJ2-1; d_call: .; cdr3_nt: TGTGCCAGTAGTATTCGACAGGGAGGAGGCAATGAGCAGTTCTTC; cdr3_aa: CASSIRQGGGNEQFF
v_call: TRBV19; clone_size: .; j_call: TRBJ2-1; d_call: TRBD2; cdr3_nt: TGTGCCAGTAGTGCCCAGAGGCTTAGCGGGAGGGGTGAGCAGTTCTTC; cdr3_aa: CASSAQRLSGRGEQFF
v_call: TRBV5-6; clone_size: .; j_call: TRBJ2-3; d_call: .; cdr3_nt: TGTGCCAGCAGCCAGGGCCCCGGATACGCGTATTTT; cdr3_aa: CASSQGPGYAYF
v_call: TRBV19; clone_size: .; j_call: TRBJ1-1; d_call: .; cdr3_nt: TGTGCCAGTACCCCCCGACAGTCCGAGAACACTGAAGCTTTCTTT; cdr3_aa: CASTPRQSENTEAFF
v_call: TRBV11-2; clone_size: .; j_call: TRBJ2-7; d_call: .; cdr3_nt: TGTGCCAGCAGCTCCGCCTACGAGCAGTACTTC; cdr3_aa: CASSSAYEQYF
v_call: TRBV4-1; clone_size: .; j_call: TRBJ1-1; d_call: TRBD1; cdr3_nt: TGCGCCAGCAAAGGGGGACAGGGGGCGAAAAACACTGAAGCTTTCTTT; cdr3_aa: CASKGGQGAKNTEAFF
v_call: TRBV5-5; clone_size: .; j_call: TRBJ2-3; d_call: .; cdr3_nt: TGTGCCAGCAGCTTGGGATGGTCGAGGGAGAGATACGCGTATTTT; cdr3_aa: CASSLGWSRERYAYF
v_call: TRBV29-1; clone_size: .; j_call: TRBJ1-2; d_call: TRBD1; cdr3_nt: TGCAGCGTTGGGGACAGCACCCCTTTCTATGGCTACACCTTC; cdr3_aa: CSVGDSTPFYGYTF
v_call: TRBV11-2; clone_size: .; j_call: TRBJ2-3; d_call: TRBD2; cdr3_nt: TGTGCCAGCAGCTTAGAAGTTGCGGGAGCTGATACGCAGTATTTT; cdr3_aa: CASSLEVAGADTQYF
v_call: TRBV19; clone_size: .; j_call: TRBJ1-1; d_call: .; cdr3_nt: TGTGCCAGTAAAGCAGGCCAGTTGAACACTGAAGCTTTCTTT; cdr3_aa: CASKAGQLNTEAFF